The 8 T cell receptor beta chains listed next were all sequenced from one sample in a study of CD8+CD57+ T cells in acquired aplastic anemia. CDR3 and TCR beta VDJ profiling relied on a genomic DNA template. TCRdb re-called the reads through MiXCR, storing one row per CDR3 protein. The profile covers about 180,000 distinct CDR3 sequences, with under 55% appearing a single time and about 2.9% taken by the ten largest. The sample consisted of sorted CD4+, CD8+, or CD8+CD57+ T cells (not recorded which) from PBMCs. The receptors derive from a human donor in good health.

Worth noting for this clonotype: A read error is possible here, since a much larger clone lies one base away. The CDR3 spells CASSSPTDWSTGTQYF. CDR3 nucleotide sequence: TGTGCCAGCAGCTCCCCGACAGACTGGAGCACAGGTACGCAGTATTTT. The V and J genes are TRBV9 and TRBJ2-3; D perhaps matches TRBD1 (5 bases). This CDR3 is built from 16 residues. Germline lookup yields CDR1 SGDLS and CDR2 YYNGEE.

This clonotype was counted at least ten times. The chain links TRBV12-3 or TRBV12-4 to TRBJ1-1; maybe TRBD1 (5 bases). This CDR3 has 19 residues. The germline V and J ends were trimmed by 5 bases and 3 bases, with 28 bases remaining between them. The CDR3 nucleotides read TGTGCCAGCAGTCGAAACCACCTGGGACGGCGCCTGGGGGACACTGAAGCTTTCTTT. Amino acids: CASSRNHLGRRLGDTEAFF.

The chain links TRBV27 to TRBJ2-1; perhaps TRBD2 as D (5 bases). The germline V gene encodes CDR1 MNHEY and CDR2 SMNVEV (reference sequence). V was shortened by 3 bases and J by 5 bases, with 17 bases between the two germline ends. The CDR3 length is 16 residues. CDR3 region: CASSFRSDGIHNEQFF. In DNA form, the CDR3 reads TGTGCCAGCAGTTTCCGTTCCGACGGGATTCACAATGAGCAGTTCTTC.

CDR3 protein: CASSIDTGGVDTQYF. The CDR3 coding sequence is TGTGCCAGTAGTATAGATACAGGGGGCGTAGATACGCAGTATTTT. The chain combines TRBV19 with TRBJ2-3; 9 bases map to TRBD1. The germline V gene encodes CDR1 LNHDA and CDR2 SQIVND (reference sequence). The CDR3 loop spans 15 amino acids. The V gene end was trimmed by 0 bases and the J gene end by 5 bases; junction bases not matched to a gene: 3.

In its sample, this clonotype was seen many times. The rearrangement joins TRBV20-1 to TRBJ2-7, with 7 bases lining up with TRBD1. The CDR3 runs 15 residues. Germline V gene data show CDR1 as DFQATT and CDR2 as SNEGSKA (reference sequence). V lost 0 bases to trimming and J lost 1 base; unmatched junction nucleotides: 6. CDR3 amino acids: CSARDGGRGSYEQYF. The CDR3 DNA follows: TGCAGTGCTAGAGATGGTGGCAGGGGGTCCTACGAGCAGTACTTC.

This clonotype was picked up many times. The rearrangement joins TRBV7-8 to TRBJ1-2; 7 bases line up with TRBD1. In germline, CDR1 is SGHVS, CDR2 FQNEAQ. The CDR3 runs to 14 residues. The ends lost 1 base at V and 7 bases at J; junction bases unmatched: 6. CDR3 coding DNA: TGTGCCAGCAGCTTAGTGGTCCAGGGGGGTGGCTACACCTTC. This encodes CASSLVVQGGGYTF.

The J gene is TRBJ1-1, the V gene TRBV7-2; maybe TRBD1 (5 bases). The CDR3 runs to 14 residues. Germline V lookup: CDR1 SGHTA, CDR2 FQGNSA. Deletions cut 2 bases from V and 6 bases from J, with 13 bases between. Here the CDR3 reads CASSLSGPLAEAFF. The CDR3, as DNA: TGTGCCAGCAGCTTATCAGGGCCTTTGGCTGAAGCTTTCTTT.

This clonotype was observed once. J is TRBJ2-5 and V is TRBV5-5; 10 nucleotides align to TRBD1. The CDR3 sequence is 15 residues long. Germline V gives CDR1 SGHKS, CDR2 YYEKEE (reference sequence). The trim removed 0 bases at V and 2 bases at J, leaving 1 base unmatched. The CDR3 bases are TGTGCCAGCAGCTTGGGGGGACAGGGGCAAGAGACCCAGTACTTC. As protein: CASSLGGQGQETQYF.